The subject of this entry is one T cell receptor (beta chain). There is no known antigen for this receptor. Per-nucleotide qualities are absent, and no much larger clonotype sits a single base away. The CDR3, cysteine through phenylalanine, is 16 amino acids long. Kept here is only the CDR3 DNA, which spans 48 bases and is read in frame from base 1. CDR1 and CDR2 are read off the germline V gene (reference sequence) as MNHEY and SMNVEV. V ends up 0 bases short and J 8 bases short, with an unmatched junction base count of 10. Interpreted using the paper, the treatment or condition label stands for: approximately 10-day PBMC culture with coronavirus spike peptide pools or control peptides (ViraFEST assay). The study used the ViraFEST assay, which expanded antigen-specific T cells with peptide pools and then identified expanded clonotypes by TCR sequencing. The convalescent patients' positive SARS-CoV-2 PCR tests were from March to December 2020, which was before the Alpha, Beta and Delta variants emerged in the United States. Each well held 1.5 million to 2.5 million PBMCs cultured with roughly 10 ug/ml peptide pools in IMDM containing around 5% human AB serum and roughly 9.3 IU/ml IL-2. On days 3 and 7, half of the culture medium was replaced with fresh IL-2-containing medium. CD4+ T cells were isolated after roughly 10 days of culture through negative selection using the EasySep CD4+ T cell isolation kit. PBMCs were separated from whole blood using Ficoll-Paque Plus gradient centrifugation and then either used fresh or cryopreserved at -140C. Triplicate wells were generally used for each culture condition.

This sample stems from a study of vaccination and CD4 T cells after COVID-19 (dated by TCRdb to between 2021 and 2022). Some background on the complete study: Every convalescent patient had a positive nasal swab PCR test for SARS-CoV-2, with mild disease in nine patients and severe disease in one. The convalescent cohort included six males and four females, with two Hispanic individuals, seven Caucasians, two Asians and one multiracial person. Participants received two doses of either the Pfizer-BioNTech BNT162b2 vaccine (n=8) or the Moderna mRNA-1273 vaccine (n=2). Post-COVID blood samples were collected from convalescent patients a median of around 100 days after diagnosis, with a range of roughly 30 to 170 days. Post-vaccine blood samples were taken a median of around 68 days after the second vaccine dose, with a range of roughly 13 to 250 days. Overlapping spike peptide pools from SARS-CoV-2 and from the common cold coronaviruses HCoV-NL63, HCoV-OC43 and HCoV-229E were used as culture stimuli. In control cultures, a CEFX viral epitope pool was used as positive control, an HIV-1 Nef peptide pool was used as negative control, or no peptide was added. In around ten COVID-19 convalescent patients and several infection-naive healthy vaccine recipients, the spike-specific CD4+ TCR repertoire before mRNA vaccination was compared with the repertoire after mRNA vaccination. Paper-wide results and their limitations: The median count of SARS-CoV-2-reactive clonotypes went up from 21 after infection to more than 30 after vaccination, although the change was not significant. The number of convalescent patients in the study was relatively small, and the study did not examine early timepoints following natural infection. In convalescent patients, a median around 85% of post-vaccine SARS-CoV-2-reactive clones were detected only after vaccination, and vaccine-specific priming was suggested by this finding. Of the vaccine-specific clones found in convalescent patients, nearly all (304 of 307) were mono-reactive for SARS-CoV-2 spike instead of being cross-reactive with common cold coronaviruses.

Library construction relied on PCR. At the Johns Hopkins FTIC core, DNA from the cultured CD4+ T cells underwent TCR sequencing with the Oncomine TCR Beta short-read assay. The QIAamp micro DNA kit was used to extract genomic DNA from the cultured CD4+ T cells. Oncomine TCR Beta libraries from cultured CD4+ T cells were pooled with unique dual indexes and sequenced on an Illumina iSeq 100. Per the authors' processing: Non-productive sequences were removed, and CDR3s not starting with C, not ending with F or W, or shorter than 7 amino acids were discarded. Antigen-specific clonotypes were identified with the MANAFEST web application by comparing peptide-stimulated wells with reference and other culture wells. For a clone to be called positive, the clone needed an FDR below 0.05, an odds ratio above 5, and a productive frequency above 0.1% in at least two of three replicate wells. Clonotypes that were significantly expanded in both SARS-CoV-2 spike wells and at least one common cold coronavirus spike condition were defined as cross-reactive. Levenshtein distances (stringdist) and unrooted phylogenetic trees (ape) in R version 3.6.1 were used to assess CDR3 homology. Clones were called with MiXCR by TCRdb after fastp trimmed the public reads at Q25, and only in-frame beta chains were retained. Each entry is one CDR3 protein sequence, shown with its most common DNA and genes. TCRdb, rather than the study authors, made the V and J calls. The sample table holds around 11,000 distinct CDR3 sequences, of which more than 25% were seen once. The top ten clonotypes cover under 25% of the sample.

Here the chain combines TRBV27 and TRBJ1-2, and TRBD1 matches 9 of the central bases. The clonotype originates from a human donor with COVID-19. Sequencing was performed on cultured CD4+ T cells from blood. The CDR3 has the sequence CASSLSIIGTGLGYTF. The nucleotide sequence reads as follows: TGTGCCAGCAGTTTATCGATTATCGGGACAGGGTTAGGCTACACCTTC.